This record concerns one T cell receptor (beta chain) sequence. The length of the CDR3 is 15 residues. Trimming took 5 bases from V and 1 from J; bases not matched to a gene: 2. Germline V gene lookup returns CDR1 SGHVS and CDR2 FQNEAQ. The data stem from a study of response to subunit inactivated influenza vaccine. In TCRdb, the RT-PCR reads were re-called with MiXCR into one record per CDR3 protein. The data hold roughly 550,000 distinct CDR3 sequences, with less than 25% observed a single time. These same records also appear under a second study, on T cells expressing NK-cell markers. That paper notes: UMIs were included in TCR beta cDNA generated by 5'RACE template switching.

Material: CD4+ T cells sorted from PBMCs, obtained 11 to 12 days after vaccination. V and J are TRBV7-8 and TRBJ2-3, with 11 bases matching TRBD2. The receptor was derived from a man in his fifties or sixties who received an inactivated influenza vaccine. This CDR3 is CASSVLAGGTDTQYF. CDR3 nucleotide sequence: TGTGCCAGCAGCGTACTAGCGGGGGGCACAGATACGCAGTATTTT. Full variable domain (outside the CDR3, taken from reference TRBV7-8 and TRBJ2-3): GAGVSQSPRYKVAKRGQDVALRCDPISGHVSLFWYQQALGQGPEFLTYFQNEAQLDKSGLPSDRFFAERPEGSVSTLKIQRTQQEDSAVYLCASSVLAGGTDTQYFGPGTRLTVL.